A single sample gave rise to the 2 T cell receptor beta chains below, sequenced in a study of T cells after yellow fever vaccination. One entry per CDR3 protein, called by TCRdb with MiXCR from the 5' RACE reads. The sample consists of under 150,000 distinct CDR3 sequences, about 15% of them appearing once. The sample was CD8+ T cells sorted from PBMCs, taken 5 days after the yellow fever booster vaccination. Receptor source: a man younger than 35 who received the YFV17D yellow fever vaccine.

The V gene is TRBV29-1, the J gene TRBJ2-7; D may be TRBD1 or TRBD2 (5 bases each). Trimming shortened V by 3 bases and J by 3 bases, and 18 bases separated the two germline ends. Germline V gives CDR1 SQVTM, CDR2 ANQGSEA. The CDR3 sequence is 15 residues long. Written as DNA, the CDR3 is TGCAGCGTTGAGGGGGTGGGGCAGGGTATCTACGAGCAGTACTTC. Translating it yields CSVEGVGQGIYEQYF.

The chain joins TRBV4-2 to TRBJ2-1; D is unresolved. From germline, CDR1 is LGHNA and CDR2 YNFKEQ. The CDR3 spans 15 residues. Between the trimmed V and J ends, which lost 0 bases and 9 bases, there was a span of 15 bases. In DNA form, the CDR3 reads TGTGCCAGCAGCCAAGAGAGGTTTGAGACGATTGAGCAGTTCTTC. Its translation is CASSQERFETIEQFF.